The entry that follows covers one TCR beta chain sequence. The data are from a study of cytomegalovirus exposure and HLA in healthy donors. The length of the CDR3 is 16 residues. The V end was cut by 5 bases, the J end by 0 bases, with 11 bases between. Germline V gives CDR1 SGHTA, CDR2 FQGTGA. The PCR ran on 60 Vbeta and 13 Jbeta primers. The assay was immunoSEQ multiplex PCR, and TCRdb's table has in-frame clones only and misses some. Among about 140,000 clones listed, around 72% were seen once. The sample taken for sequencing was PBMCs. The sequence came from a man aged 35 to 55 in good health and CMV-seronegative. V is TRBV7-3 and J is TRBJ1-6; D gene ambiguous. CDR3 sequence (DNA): TGTGCCAGCAGCCAGAGCGCGGGCTCCTATAATTCACCCCTCCACTTT. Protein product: CASSQSAGSYNSPLHF.